The T cell receptor beta chain under discussion was sequenced for a study of T cell changes during pregnancy in multiple sclerosis. This CDR3 has 16 amino acids. V dropped 1 base and J dropped 6; count of bases not matched to a gene: 8. Germline V gives CDR1 LNHNV, CDR2 YYDKDF (reference sequence). Some clones are missing from TCRdb's copy, which holds only in-frame ones; the method was immunoSEQ multiplex PCR. This table has 55,000 to 70,000 clones, around 90% appearing once. The sequencing used CD4+ T cells from peripheral blood mononuclear cells, collected after pregnancy. The chain employs TRBV15 and TRBJ2-1, with 8 positions matching TRBD2. The receptor comes from a female donor with multiple sclerosis, enrolled in a pregnancy study. The CDR3 DNA sequence: TGTGCCACCAGCAGAGGGGGCGCGGGGGGCTCCAATGAGCAGTTCTTC. Its protein product is CATSRGGAGGSNEQFF.